This TCR beta chain was sequenced during a study of T-cell reconstitution after alpha-beta-depleted transplantation in children. Unique molecular identifiers featured in how the TCRbeta library was prepared. TCRdb re-called the PCR reads through MiXCR, storing one row per CDR3 protein. The sample lists approximately 800,000 distinct CDR3 sequences, 16% seen once, with under 6% in the top ten. Trimming cost V 3 bases and J 4 bases, with 21 bases left between them. Germline V gene data show CDR1 as MGHRA and CDR2 as YSYEKL. This CDR3 comprises 17 residues. Findings and limits, study-wide: Certain patients had high TCRbeta diversity at day 60, and it came from recipient T cells and thymic progenitors that survived. Reportedly, only several hundred clones from non-depleted graft cells drove alpha-beta T-cell counts at about two months. A year had passed since transplant, and T-cell counts and diversity by then came mostly from newly produced T cells.

In this sample, this clonotype turned up a few times. Its cognate antigen is unknown. This rearrangement joins TRBV4-1 to TRBJ2-5; D is tentatively TRBD1 or TRBD2 (6 bases each). This TCR derives from a male patient younger than 18 who had a stem cell transplant for acute lymphoblastic leukemia, so the T cells may come from the graft donor. The sequencing used PBMCs, mostly from graft donor cells, collected 360 days after TCRalphabeta/CD19-depleted stem cell transplant. CDR3 DNA sequence: TGCGCCAGCAGCCACGTCCCTACGGGGGCCCCCAGAGAGACCCAGTACTTC. Translation: CASSHVPTGAPRETQYF.